This T cell receptor (beta chain) stems from a study of blood T cell repertoires in COVID-19. Study in general: The United States, Italy and Spain supplied acute and convalescent COVID-19 samples. From T cells, B-cell-depleted T cells, or PBMCs came the material, which was cDNA or gDNA.

The Seattle site enrolled patients during active infection and followed them longitudinally. The junction had 4 bases not matched to a gene; V was cut back by 5 bases and J by 8 bases. The length of the CDR3 is 15 residues. Germline V gives CDR1 SNHLY, CDR2 FYNNEI. In the original processing: Amplified reference gene primers provided the basis for estimating nucleated cell counts. This table comes from immunoSEQ multiplex PCR, and its TCRdb copy is limited to in-frame clones, with some not included. The V and J calls and clone size were taken over from that table, and D and trimming were inferred from the DNA. The sample consists of 54,000 or so clones, 70% to 85% of them appearing once.

The sequence derives from a man of 80 years or more with COVID-19, enrolled during active disease. V is TRBV2 and J is TRBJ2-1; 15 nucleotides align to TRBD2. Sequenced material: peripheral blood. The CDR3 DNA reads TGTGCCAGCAGTCTGGGACTAGCGGGAGGCGATGAGCAGTTCTTC. Its translation: CASSLGLAGGDEQFF.